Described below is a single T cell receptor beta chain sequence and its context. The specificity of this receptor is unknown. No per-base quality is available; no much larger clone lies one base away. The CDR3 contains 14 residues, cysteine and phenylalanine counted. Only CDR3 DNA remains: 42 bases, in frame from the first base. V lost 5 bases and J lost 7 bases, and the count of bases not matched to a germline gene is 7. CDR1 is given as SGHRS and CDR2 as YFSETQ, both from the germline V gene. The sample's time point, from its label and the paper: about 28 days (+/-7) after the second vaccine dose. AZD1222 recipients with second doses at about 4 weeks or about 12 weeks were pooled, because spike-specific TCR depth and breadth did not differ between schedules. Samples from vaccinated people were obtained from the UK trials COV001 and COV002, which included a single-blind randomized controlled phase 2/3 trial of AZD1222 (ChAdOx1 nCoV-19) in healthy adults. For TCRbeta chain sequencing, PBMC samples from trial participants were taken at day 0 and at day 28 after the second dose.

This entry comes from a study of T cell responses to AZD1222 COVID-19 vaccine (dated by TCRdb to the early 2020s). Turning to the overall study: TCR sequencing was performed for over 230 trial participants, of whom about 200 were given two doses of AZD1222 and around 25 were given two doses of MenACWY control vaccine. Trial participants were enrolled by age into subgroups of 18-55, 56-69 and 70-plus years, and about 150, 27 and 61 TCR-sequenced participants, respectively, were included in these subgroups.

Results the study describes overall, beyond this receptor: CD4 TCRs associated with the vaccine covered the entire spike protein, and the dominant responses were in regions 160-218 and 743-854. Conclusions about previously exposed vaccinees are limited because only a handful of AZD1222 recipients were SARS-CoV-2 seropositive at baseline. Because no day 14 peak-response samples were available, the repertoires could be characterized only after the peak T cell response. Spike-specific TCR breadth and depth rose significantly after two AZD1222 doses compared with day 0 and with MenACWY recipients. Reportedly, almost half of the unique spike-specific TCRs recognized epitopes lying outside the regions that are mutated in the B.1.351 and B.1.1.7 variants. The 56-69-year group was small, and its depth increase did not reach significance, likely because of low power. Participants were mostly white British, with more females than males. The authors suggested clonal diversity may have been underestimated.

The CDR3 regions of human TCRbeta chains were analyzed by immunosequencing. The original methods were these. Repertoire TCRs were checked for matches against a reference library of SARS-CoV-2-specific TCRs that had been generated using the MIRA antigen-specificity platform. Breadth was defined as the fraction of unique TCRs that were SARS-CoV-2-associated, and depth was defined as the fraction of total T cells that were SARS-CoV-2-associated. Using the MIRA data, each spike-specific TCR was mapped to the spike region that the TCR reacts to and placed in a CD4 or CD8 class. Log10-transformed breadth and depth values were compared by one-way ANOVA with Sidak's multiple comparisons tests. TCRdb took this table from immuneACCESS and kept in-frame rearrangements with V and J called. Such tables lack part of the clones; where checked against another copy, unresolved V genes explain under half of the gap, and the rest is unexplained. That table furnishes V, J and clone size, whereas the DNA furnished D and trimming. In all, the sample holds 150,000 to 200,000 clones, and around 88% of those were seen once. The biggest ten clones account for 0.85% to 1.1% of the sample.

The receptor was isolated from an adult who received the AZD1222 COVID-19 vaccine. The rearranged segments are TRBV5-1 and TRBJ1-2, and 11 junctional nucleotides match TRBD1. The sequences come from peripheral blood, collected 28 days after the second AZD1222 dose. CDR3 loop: CASRGQGGAGGYTF. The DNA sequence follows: TGCGCCAGCAGGGGACAGGGGGGAGCAGGTGGCTACACCTTC.